This passage covers 9 T cell receptor beta chains from one sample sequenced in a study of human T cells and chemical hapten exposure. TCRdb analysed the RACE reads with MiXCR anew, one entry per CDR3 protein. The sample records approximately 370,000 distinct CDR3 sequences, approximately 5% being singletons. Specified time point: pre-sensitization, week 0. Treatment specified: therapeutic diphenylcyclopropenone sensitization with weekly scalp DPC. Specimen: whole blood, collected in connection with sensitization to the hapten diphenylcyclopropenone (DPC). Receptors originate from a woman aged 18-35 years with alopecia areata. Some clones in this sample may be carry-over from other donors' samples.

This clonotype was detected many times. This chain connects TRBV3-1 to TRBJ1-6; D not certain. Looked up from germline, CDR1 is LGHDT and CDR2 is YNNKEL (reference sequence). The CDR3 runs to 13 residues. V dropped 6 bases and J dropped 7 bases, with 10 bases sitting between them. The CDR3 here is CASSPELNSPLHF. Here the CDR3 DNA reads TGTGCCAGCAGTCCCGAGTTGAATTCACCCCTCCACTTT.

The chain joins TRBV6-6 to TRBJ1-4; D possibly corresponds to TRBD1 (5 bases). The CDR3 has 15 residues. The V gene's germline CDR1 is MNHNY and CDR2 SVGAGI (reference sequence). Trimming shortened V by 10 bases and J by 3 bases, and 18 bases separated the two germline ends. CDR3 protein: CATCRGRNSNEKLFF. Here the CDR3 DNA reads TGTGCCACCTGTCGGGGGAGGAACTCTAATGAAAAACTGTTTTTT.

The V call is TRBV4-2, the J call TRBJ1-2; D remains ambiguous. CDR3 size: 14 residues. V lost 6 bases to trimming and J lost 3 bases, with 14 bases between them. The germline V gene encodes CDR1 LGHNA and CDR2 YNFKEQ. CDR3 protein: CASRRTGNDYGYTF. DNA of the CDR3: TGTGCCAGCAGGCGTACCGGGAACGACTATGGCTACACCTTC.

V and J are TRBV20-1 and TRBJ2-3; 8 bases align to TRBD1. The CDR3 runs 14 residues. Germline values: CDR1 DFQATT, CDR2 SNEGSKA (reference sequence). V dropped 4 bases and J dropped 1; count of bases not matched to a gene: 4. The CDR3 sequence is CSAILQGGTDTQYF. The CDR3 nucleotides are TGCAGTGCTATATTACAGGGGGGCACAGATACGCAGTATTTT.

V is TRBV6-5 and J is TRBJ1-1; unclear D gene. The germline gives CDR1 MNHEY, CDR2 SVGAGI. V was shortened by 6 bases and J by 2 bases, with 10 bases between the two germline ends. This CDR3 is 13 amino acids long. The CDR3 coding sequence is TGTGCCAGCAGCCCGCTTTCTAACACTGAAGCTTTCTTT. It yields the protein CASSPLSNTEAFF.

Only a few counts were recorded for this clonotype. The chain links TRBV14 to TRBJ1-1; weak D call: TRBD1 (5 bases). Germline CDR1 and CDR2: SGHDN and FVKESK. V was trimmed by 6 bases and J by 11 bases, leaving 16 bases between them. The CDR3 totals 12 residues. The CDR3 protein is CASRPPGGWAFF. The CDR3 region has the DNA TGTGCCAGCAGACCCCCCGGGGGTTGGGCTTTCTTT.

This clonotype was seen at least ten times. The chain links TRBV29-1 to TRBJ2-1; TRBD2 agrees at 7 bases. This CDR3 has 13 residues. CDR1 and CDR2 (germline): SQVTM, ANQGSEA. The V gene end was trimmed by 5 bases and the J gene end by 9 bases; junction bases not matched to a gene: 10. The CDR3 spells CSVWEGLGSEQFF. Here the CDR3 DNA reads TGCAGCGTTTGGGAGGGTCTGGGAAGTGAGCAGTTCTTC.

The chain couples TRBV18 to TRBJ2-7, with TRBD2 matching 11 bases. This CDR3 is built from 16 residues. CDR1 and CDR2 (germline): KGHSH, LQKENI. V trimming: 3 bases; J trimming: 4 bases; junction bases outside the gene matches: 8. CDR3 protein: CASSPTGLADRYEQYF. The CDR3 DNA reads TGTGCCAGCTCACCTACGGGACTAGCGGACCGGTACGAGCAGTACTTC.

The chain combines TRBV4-3 with TRBJ1-2; D unclear. CDR3 length: 15 amino acids. CDR1 is LGHNA and CDR2 is YSLEER in the germline V gene. The ends were cut back, 0 bases at V and 4 bases at J, with 12 bases in the middle. CDR3 nucleotide sequence: TGCGCCAGCAGCCAAGATCGAACAGTAATCTATGGCTACACCTTC. The encoded protein is CASSQDRTVIYGYTF.